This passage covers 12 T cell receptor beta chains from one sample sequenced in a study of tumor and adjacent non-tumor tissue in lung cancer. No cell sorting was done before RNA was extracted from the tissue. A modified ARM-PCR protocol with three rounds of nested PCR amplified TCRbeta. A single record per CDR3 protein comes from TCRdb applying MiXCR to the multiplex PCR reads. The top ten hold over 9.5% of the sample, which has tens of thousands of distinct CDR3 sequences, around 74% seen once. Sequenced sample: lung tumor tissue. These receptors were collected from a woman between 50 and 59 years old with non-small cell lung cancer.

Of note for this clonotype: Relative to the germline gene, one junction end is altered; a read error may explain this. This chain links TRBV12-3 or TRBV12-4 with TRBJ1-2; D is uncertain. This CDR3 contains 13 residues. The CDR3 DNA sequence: TGTGCCAGCAGCAATTTAGGTTCCCGACCATACGCCTTT. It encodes CASSNLGSRPYAF.

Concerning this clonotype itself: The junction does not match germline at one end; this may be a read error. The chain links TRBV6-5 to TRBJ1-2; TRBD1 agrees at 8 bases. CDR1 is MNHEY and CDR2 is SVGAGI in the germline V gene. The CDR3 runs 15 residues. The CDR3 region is CATSYPGTGIYCYTF. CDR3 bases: TGTGCCACCAGTTACCCAGGGACAGGAATCTATTGCTACACCTTC.

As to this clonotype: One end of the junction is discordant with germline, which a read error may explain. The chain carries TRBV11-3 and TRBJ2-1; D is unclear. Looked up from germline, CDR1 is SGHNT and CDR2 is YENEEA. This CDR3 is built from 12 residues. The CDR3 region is CVSSLDRNEHFF. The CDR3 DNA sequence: TGTGTCAGCAGCTTAGACCGCAATGAGCATTTTTTC.

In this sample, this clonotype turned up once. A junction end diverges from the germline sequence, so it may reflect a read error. CDR3 DNA: TGTGCTAGCACCACTCAATTGGGTTTTGAAAAACTGTTTTTT. This sequence encodes CASTTQLGFEKLFF. The rearrangement uses TRBV12-3 or TRBV12-4 and TRBJ1-4; D unclear. CDR3 length equals 14 residues.

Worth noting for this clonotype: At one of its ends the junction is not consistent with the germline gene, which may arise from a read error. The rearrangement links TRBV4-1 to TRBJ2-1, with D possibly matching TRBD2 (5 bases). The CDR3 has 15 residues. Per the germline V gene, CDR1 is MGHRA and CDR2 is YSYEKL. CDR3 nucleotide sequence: TGTGCTAGCAACCAAGAACCTGTGGAGCGTGGAGAGCAGTTCTTC. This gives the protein CASNQEPVERGEQFF.

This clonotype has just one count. In DNA form, the CDR3 reads TGCAGTGCCAGGGGGCTAGTGGGAGTTTACACCGGGGAGCTGTTTTTT. Translation gives CSARGLVGVYTGELFF. The V call is TRBV20-1, the J call TRBJ2-2; TRBD1 matches at 8 bases. Germline CDR1 and CDR2: DFQATT and SNEGSKA (reference sequence). Unmatched junction bases numbered 12, after V lost 6 bases and J lost 3 bases. CDR3 length equals 16 residues.

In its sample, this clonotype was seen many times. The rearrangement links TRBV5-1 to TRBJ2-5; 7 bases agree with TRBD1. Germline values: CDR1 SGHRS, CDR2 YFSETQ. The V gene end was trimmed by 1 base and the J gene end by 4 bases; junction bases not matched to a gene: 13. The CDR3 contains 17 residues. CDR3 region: CASSLQGGGWSPETQYF. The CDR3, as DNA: TGCGCCAGCAGCTTGCAAGGGGGCGGGTGGTCCCCAGAGACCCAGTACTTC.

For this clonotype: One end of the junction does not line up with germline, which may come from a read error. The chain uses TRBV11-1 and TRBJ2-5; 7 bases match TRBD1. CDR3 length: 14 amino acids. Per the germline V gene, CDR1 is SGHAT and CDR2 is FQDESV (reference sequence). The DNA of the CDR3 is TGTACCAGCAGTCCGGGACAGTGCGTAGAGACCCAGTACTTC. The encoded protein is CTSSPGQCVETQYF.

The DNA for the CDR3 is TGCAGTGCTACGAGACTAGCAGACATAGATACGCAGTATTTT. This sequence encodes CSATRLADIDTQYF. The chain recombines TRBV20-1 with TRBJ2-3; 7 bases match TRBD2. The V gene end was trimmed by 4 bases and the J gene end by 5 bases; junction bases not matched to a gene: 9. Germline V CDR1 and CDR2: DFQATT, SNEGSKA (reference sequence). The CDR3 is 14 residues long.

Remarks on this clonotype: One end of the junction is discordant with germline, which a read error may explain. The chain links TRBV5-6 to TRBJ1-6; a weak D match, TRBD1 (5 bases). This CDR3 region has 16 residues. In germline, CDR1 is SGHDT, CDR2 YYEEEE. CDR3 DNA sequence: TGCGCCAACAGCGAACGCCGACTTGGGGGGATTTCACCCCTCCACTTT. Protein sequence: CANSERRLGGISPLHF.

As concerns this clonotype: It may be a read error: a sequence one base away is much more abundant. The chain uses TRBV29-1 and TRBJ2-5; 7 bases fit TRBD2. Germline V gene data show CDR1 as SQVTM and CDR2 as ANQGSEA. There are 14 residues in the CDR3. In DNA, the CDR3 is TGCAGCGTCCCCATCGGGGGGAGCCAAGAGACCCAGTGCTTC. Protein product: CSVPIGGSQETQCF.

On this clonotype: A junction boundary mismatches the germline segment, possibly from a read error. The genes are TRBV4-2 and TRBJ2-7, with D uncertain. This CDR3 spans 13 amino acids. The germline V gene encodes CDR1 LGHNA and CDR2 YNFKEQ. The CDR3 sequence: CASNQGDNYEQYF. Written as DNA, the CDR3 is TGTGCCAGCAACCAAGGTGATAACTACGAGCAGTACTTC.